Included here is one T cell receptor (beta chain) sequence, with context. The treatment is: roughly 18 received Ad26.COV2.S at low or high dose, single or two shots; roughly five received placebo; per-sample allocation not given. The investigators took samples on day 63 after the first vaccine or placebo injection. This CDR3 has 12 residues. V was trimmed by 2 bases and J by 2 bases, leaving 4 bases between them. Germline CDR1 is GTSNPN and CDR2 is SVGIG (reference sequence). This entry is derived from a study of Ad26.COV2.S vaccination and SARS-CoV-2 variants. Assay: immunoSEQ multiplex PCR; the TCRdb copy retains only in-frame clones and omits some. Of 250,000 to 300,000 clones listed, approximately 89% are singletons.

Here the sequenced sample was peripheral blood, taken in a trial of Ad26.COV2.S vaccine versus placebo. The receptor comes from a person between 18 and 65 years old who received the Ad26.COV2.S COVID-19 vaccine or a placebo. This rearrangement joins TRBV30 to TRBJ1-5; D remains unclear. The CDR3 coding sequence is TGTGCCTGGAGTAATGGCAATCAGCCCCAGCATTTT. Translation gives CAWSNGNQPQHF.